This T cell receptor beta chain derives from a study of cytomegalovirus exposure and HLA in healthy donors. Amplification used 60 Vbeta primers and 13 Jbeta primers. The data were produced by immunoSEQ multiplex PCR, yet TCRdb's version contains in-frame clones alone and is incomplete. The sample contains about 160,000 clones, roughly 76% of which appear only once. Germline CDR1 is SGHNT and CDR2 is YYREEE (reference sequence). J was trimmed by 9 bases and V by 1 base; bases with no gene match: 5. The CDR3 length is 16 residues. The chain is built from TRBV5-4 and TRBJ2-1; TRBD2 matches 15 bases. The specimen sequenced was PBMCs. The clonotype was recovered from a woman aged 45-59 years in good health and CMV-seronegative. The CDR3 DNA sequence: TGTGCCAGCAGCTTGCTTGGGACTAGCGGGAGGATTGAGCAGTTCTTC. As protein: CASSLLGTSGRIEQFF. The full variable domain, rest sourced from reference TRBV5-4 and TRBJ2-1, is ETGVTQSPTHLIKTRGQQVTLRCSSQSGHNTVSWYQQALGQGPQFIFQYYREEENGRGNFPPRFSGLQFPNYSSELNVNALELDDSALYLCASSLLGTSGRIEQFFGPGTRLTVL.